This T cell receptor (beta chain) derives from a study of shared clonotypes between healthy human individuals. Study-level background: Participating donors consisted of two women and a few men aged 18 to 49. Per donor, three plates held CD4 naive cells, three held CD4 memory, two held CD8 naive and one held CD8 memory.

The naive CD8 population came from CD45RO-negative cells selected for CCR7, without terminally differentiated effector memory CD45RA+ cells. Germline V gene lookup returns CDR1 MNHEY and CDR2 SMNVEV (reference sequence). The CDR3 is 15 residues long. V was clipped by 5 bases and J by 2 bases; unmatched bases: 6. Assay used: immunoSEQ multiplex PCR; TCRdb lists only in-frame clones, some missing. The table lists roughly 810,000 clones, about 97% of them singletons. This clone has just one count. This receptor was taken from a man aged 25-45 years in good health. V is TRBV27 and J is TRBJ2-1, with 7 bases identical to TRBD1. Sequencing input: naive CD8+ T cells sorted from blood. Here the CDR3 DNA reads TGTGCCAGCAGTGTCGGGACAGTCACCTACAATGAGCAGTTCTTC. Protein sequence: CASSVGTVTYNEQFF.